Following are 12 T cell receptor beta chains from one sample sequenced in a study of CD8 T cells in ankylosing spondylitis. These TCRs' antigens remain unknown. General study points: Among TCR beta sequences, a motif of about 8 highly homologous variants appeared characteristic of ankylosing spondylitis blood.

TCRdb ran MiXCR on the 5' RACE reads and lists one entry per CDR3 protein. The sample holds roughly 450,000 distinct CDR3 sequences; approximately 26% are singletons and the top ten take about 0.92%. The sequencing sample was made of blood, either unsorted or a sorted T cell fraction (not recorded which). These receptors were collected from a male donor with ankylosing spondylitis.

The V gene is TRBV7-9, the J gene TRBJ2-1, with D possibly TRBD1 on 5 matching bases. The germline V and J ends were trimmed by 1 base and 4 bases, with 14 bases remaining between them. The CDR3 extends over 16 amino acids. The germline gives CDR1 SEHNR, CDR2 FQNEAQ (reference sequence). CDR3 sequence: CASSLGLTDTYNEQFF. CDR3 DNA: TGTGCCAGCAGCTTAGGGTTGACGGACACGTACAATGAGCAGTTCTTC.

The V and J genes are TRBV2 and TRBJ2-2; D is unresolved. The CDR3 runs 15 residues. From germline, CDR1 is SNHLY and CDR2 FYNNEI. V dropped 6 bases and J dropped 7 bases, with 18 bases sitting between them. The CDR3 DNA reads TGTGCCAGCAGCTCCAGACTCCTCGCCGGCGGGGAGCTGTTTTTT. Translating gives CASSSRLLAGGELFF.

This clonotype has only a few counts. The chain carries TRBV3-1 and TRBJ2-7, with 10 bases lining up with TRBD2. Trimming at V came to 1 base and at J to 6 bases, leaving 3 bases not matched to a gene. The CDR3 consists of 14 residues. CDR1 is LGHDT and CDR2 is YNNKEL in the germline V gene (reference sequence). The CDR3 loop is CASSQGPSGSEQYV. CDR3 coding DNA: TGTGCCAGCAGCCAAGGTCCTAGCGGGAGCGAGCAGTACGTC.

This clonotype was counted only a few times. The rearrangement uses TRBV20-1 and TRBJ2-6; D is uncertain. The CDR3 length is 16 residues. Trimming removed 6 bases from V and 0 bases from J, with 15 bases in between. Germline V CDR1 and CDR2: DFQATT, SNEGSKA (reference sequence). In DNA form, the CDR3 reads TGCAGTGCCAGACATGGGCCCCGCTCTGGGGCCAACGTCCTGACTTTC. This encodes CSARHGPRSGANVLTF.

A single count supports this clonotype. The gene calls are TRBV7-6 and TRBJ1-6, with TRBD1 matching over 11 bases. Germline lookup yields CDR1 SGHVS and CDR2 FNYEAQ. This CDR3 is 15 amino acids long. Trimming took 4 bases from V and 6 from J; bases not matched to a gene: 2. The CDR3 loop reads CASSSGTGGNSPLHF. CDR3 nucleotides: TGTGCCAGCAGCTCGGGGACAGGGGGTAATTCACCCCTCCACTTT.

The chain has TRBV20-1 and TRBJ1-5, with D unresolved. Trimming cost V 6 bases and J 2 bases, with 11 bases left between them. CDR3 length: 13 residues. Per the germline V gene, CDR1 is DFQATT and CDR2 is SNEGSKA (reference sequence). The CDR3 is CSAGRSGNQPQHF. In nucleotides, the CDR3 is TGCAGTGCCGGCCGATCTGGCAATCAGCCCCAGCATTTT.

This rearrangement joins TRBV18 to TRBJ1-4, with D possibly TRBD1 on 6 matching bases. The CDR3 is 15 amino acids. V was cut by 2 bases and J by 4 bases, with 11 bases left in between. CDR1 is KGHSH, CDR2 LQKENI, per germline. CDR3 in amino acids: CASSPGTRDNEKLFF. The CDR3 DNA follows: TGTGCCAGCTCACCAGGGACAAGAGATAATGAAAAACTGTTTTTT. Looking up the rest from reference TRBV18 and TRBJ1-4 gives the full variable domain: NAGVMQNPRHLVRRRGQEARLRCSPMKGHSHVYWYRQLPEEGLKFMVYLQKENIIDESGMPKERFSAEFPKEGPSILRIQQVVRGDSAAYFCASSPGTRDNEKLFFGSGTQLSVL.

Only a few counts were recorded for this clonotype. This rearrangement joins TRBV3-1 to TRBJ1-2, with TRBD1 matching 7 bases. The CDR3 length is 13 residues. CDR1 LGHDT and CDR2 YNNKEL come from the germline V gene (reference sequence). The ends lost 1 base at V and 8 bases at J; junction bases unmatched: 4. The DNA of the CDR3 is TGTGCCAGCAGCCAAGCGGGGACAGTCGGCTACACCTTC. Translation: CASSQAGTVGYTF.

This clonotype has a handful of counts. The rearrangement uses TRBV5-1 and TRBJ2-3, with 9 bases aligning to TRBD2. The CDR3 has 16 residues. Germline-derived CDR1 and CDR2 are SGHRS and YFSETQ. Trimming cost V 0 bases and J 0 bases; bases outside gene matches: 2. CDR3 sequence (DNA): TGCGCCAGCAGCTTGGCCCTAGCGGGAAGCACAGATACGCAGTATTTT. It translates to CASSLALAGSTDTQYF.

There are a few counts of this clonotype. The J gene is TRBJ2-1, the V gene TRBV29-1, with TRBD2 matching 9 bases. Germline V gene sequence: CDR1 SQVTM, CDR2 ANQGSEA. V lost 4 bases and J lost 9; bases outside the gene matches: 7. The CDR3 extends over 13 amino acids. The CDR3 bases are TGCAGCGTTGCGGCTAGCGGGACCGGTGAGCAGTTCTTC. Amino acid sequence: CSVAASGTGEQFF.

V gene TRBV15 combines with J gene TRBJ2-7; 10 nucleotides align to TRBD2. The CDR3 loop spans 16 amino acids. Germline CDR1 LNHNV, CDR2 YYDKDF (reference sequence). V shed 5 bases, J shed 2 bases, and the junction held 9 bases outside the gene matches. CDR3 sequence (DNA): TGTGCCACCAGCTTAACCGGGACTAGCGTCCCCTACGAGCAGTACTTC. The encoded protein is CATSLTGTSVPYEQYF.

The gene calls are TRBV20-1 and TRBJ2-5; 7 nucleotides match TRBD2. Germline V gives CDR1 DFQATT, CDR2 SNEGSKA (reference sequence). Unmatched junction bases numbered 12, after V lost 5 bases and J lost 3 bases. There are 15 residues in the CDR3. CDR3 region: CSAPGSASGKETQYF. As DNA, the CDR3 is TGCAGTGCTCCTGGATCGGCTAGCGGAAAAGAGACCCAGTACTTC.